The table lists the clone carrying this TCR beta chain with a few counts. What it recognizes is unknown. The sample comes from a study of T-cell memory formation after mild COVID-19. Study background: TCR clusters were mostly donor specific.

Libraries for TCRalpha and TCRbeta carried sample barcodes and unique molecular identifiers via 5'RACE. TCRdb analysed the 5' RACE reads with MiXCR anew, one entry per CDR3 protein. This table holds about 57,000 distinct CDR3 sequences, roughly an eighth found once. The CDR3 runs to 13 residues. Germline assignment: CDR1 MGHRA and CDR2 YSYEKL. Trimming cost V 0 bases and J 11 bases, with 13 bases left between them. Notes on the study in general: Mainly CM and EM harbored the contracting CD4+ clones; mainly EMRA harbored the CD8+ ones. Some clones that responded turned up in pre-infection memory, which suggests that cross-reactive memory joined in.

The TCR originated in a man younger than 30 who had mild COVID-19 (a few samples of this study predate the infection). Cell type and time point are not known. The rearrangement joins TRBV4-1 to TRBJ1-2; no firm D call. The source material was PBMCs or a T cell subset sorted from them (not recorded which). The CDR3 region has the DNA TGCGCCAGCAGCCAAGATTTGTCCGGTGGATACACCTTC. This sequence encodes CASSQDLSGGYTF.